The 15 T cell receptor beta chains below come from one sample, sequenced in a study of T cell responses to AZD1222 COVID-19 vaccine. Only in-frame clones appear in the TCRdb table, and some are missing; sequencing was by immunoSEQ multiplex PCR. In the table there are 100,000 to 150,000 clones, about 91% of which are singletons. The starting material was peripheral blood, obtained on day 0 of AZD1222 vaccination. The origin of the receptors is an adult in good health.

This clone was seen a single time. The gene calls are TRBV7-9 and TRBJ1-4; 8 bases agree with TRBD1. The CDR3 runs to 15 residues. Trimming took 6 bases from V and 5 from J; bases not matched to a gene: 8. Germline CDR1 reads SEHNR; CDR2 reads FQNEAQ (reference sequence). Here the CDR3 reads CASRGSGTGNEKLFF. CDR3 sequence (DNA): TGTGCCAGCAGAGGATCCGGGACAGGAAATGAAAAACTGTTTTTT.

This chain uses TRBV14 with TRBJ1-4, with D perhaps TRBD1 (5 bases). The CDR3 totals 15 residues. CDR1 and CDR2 from the germline V gene are SGHDN and FVKESK. Trimming cost V 4 bases and J 0 bases, with 9 bases left between them. CDR3 residues: CASSLRQSTNEKLFF. CDR3 coding DNA: TGTGCCAGCAGCCTGAGACAGTCAACTAATGAAAAACTGTTTTTT.

The chain carries TRBV7-2 and TRBJ1-1, with D possibly being TRBD1 (5 bases). The CDR3 loop spans 13 amino acids. Deletions cut 6 bases from V and 10 bases from J, with 18 bases between. Germline assignment: CDR1 SGHTA and CDR2 FQGNSA. This CDR3 reads CASRVGAVGGAFF. The CDR3 DNA is TGTGCCAGCAGAGTCGGGGCGGTCGGGGGAGCTTTCTTT. The whole variable domain, filled in from reference TRBV7-2 and TRBJ1-1, reads GAGVSQSPSNKVTEKGKDVELRCDPISGHTALYWYRQSLGQGLEFLIYFQGNSAPDKSGLPSDRFSAERTGGSVSTLTIQRTQQEDSAVYLCASRVGAVGGAFFGQGTRLTVV.

The rearrangement joins TRBV2 to TRBJ2-1, with a possible D match to TRBD1 (6 bases). Trimming removed 1 base at V and 7 bases at J, with 14 bases between. The CDR3 runs 15 residues. Per germline, CDR1 SNHLY and CDR2 FYNNEI. The CDR3 nucleotides are TGTGCCAGCAGTGAAGGGCAGGGGAAGAGGAATGAGCAGTTCTTC. Translation gives CASSEGQGKRNEQFF.

This chain uses TRBV21-1 with TRBJ2-7; the tabulated D call, TRBD1, remains unverified against the DNA. TRBV21-1 is a known pseudogene. This CDR3 is 14 amino acids long. The CDR3: CASSKGDRPYEQYF. The CDR3 DNA is TGTGCCAGCAGCAAAGGGGACAGGCCCTACGAGCAGTACTTC.

This clone was observed once. The chain carries TRBV7-9 and TRBJ1-2; D is uncertain. Germline V CDR1 and CDR2: SEHNR, FQNEAQ (reference sequence). Trimming removed 1 base at V and 3 bases at J, with 6 bases between. The CDR3 covers 13 residues. The CDR3 nucleotides are TGTGCCAGCAGCTTAGGGCTTTACTATGGCTACACCTTC. Its translation: CASSLGLYYGYTF.

This sequence joins TRBV3-1 (or the pseudogene TRBV3-2) and TRBJ2-1, with D possibly TRBD1 on 6 matching bases. Germline V CDR1 and CDR2: LGHDT, YNNKEL (reference sequence). Trimming cost V 1 base and J 6 bases, with 16 bases left between them. There are 16 residues in the CDR3. The CDR3 sequence is CASSQGQGRVRNEQFF. The CDR3 nucleotides read TGTGCCAGCAGCCAAGGGCAGGGGAGAGTCCGCAATGAGCAGTTCTTC.

The chain links TRBV3-1 (or the pseudogene TRBV3-2) to TRBJ2-3; D unclear. Germline-derived CDR1 and CDR2 are LGHDT and YNNKEL (reference sequence). V was clipped by 1 base and J by 0 bases, with 14 bases between them. The CDR3 contains 17 residues. The CDR3 spells CASSQGPLMASTDTQYF. CDR3 sequence (DNA): TGTGCCAGCAGCCAAGGTCCTTTGATGGCCAGCACAGATACGCAGTATTTT.

The chain couples TRBV15 to TRBJ1-3; D perhaps matches TRBD1 (5 bases). CDR3 length: 16 residues. The V gene lost 5 bases and the J gene lost 0 bases, with 14 bases spanning the gap. Germline V CDR1 and CDR2: LNHNV, YYDKDF (reference sequence). The CDR3 coding sequence is TGTGCCACCAGCCGAACCGGGGCGATCTCTGGAAACACCATATATTTT. Translating it yields CATSRTGAISGNTIYF.

The chain is built from TRBV4-1 and TRBJ2-7; 10 bases match TRBD2. V lost 6 bases, J lost 6 bases, and 17 bases stayed unmatched. Germline lookup yields CDR1 MGHRA and CDR2 YSYEKL. The length of the CDR3 is 17 residues. CDR3 bases: TGCGCCAGCAGTAGGTCGAGCGGGGGGGCGACTGGAGGCGAGCAGTACTTC. Protein: CASSRSSGGATGGEQYF.

This chain connects TRBV2 to TRBJ1-2; D is ambiguous. CDR1 SNHLY and CDR2 FYNNEI come from the germline V gene. CDR3 length: 14 residues. Trimming cost V 7 bases and J 2 bases, with 14 bases left between them. This CDR3 reads CASTPWGGNYGYTF. The CDR3 bases are TGTGCCAGCACCCCCTGGGGAGGAAACTATGGCTACACCTTC.

The chain links TRBV5-1 to TRBJ2-7, with 11 nucleotides matching TRBD1. This CDR3 has 14 amino acids. Looked up from germline, CDR1 is SGHRS and CDR2 is YFSETQ. V dropped 4 bases and J dropped 5; count of bases not matched to a gene: 5. The CDR3 nucleotides read TGCGCCAGCAGCGGGGGACAGGGGGTAGACGAGCAGTACTTC. Protein sequence: CASSGGQGVDEQYF.

Only one count was recorded for this clone. The chain has TRBV3-1 (or the pseudogene TRBV3-2) and TRBJ1-2; 7 nucleotides match TRBD1. The CDR3 is made up of 12 amino acids. V lost 5 bases and J lost 6; bases outside the gene matches: 3. The germline V gene encodes CDR1 LGHDT and CDR2 YNNKEL (reference sequence). CDR3 sequence (DNA): TGTGCCAGCAGCGTTACAGGGGATGGCTACACCTTC. Protein product: CASSVTGDGYTF.

The chain employs TRBV28 and TRBJ1-1, with D possibly matching TRBD1 (6 bases). The CDR3 spans 16 residues. Trimming removed 8 bases at V and 2 bases at J, with 21 bases between. Germline V gene sequence: CDR1 MDHEN, CDR2 SYDVKM. CDR3: CASFRGGGLQNTEAFF. DNA of the CDR3: TGTGCCAGCTTTAGGGGGGGCGGACTGCAAAACACTGAAGCTTTCTTT.

In its sample, this clone was seen once. This chain joins TRBV18 and TRBJ1-2; possible D gene TRBD1, 5 bases. In germline, CDR1 is KGHSH, CDR2 LQKENI. V gave up 1 base and J gave up 5 bases, with 8 bases separating them. CDR3 size: 13 residues. CDR3 in DNA: TGTGCCAGCTCACCACGGGACGTATATGGCTACACCTTC. This encodes CASSPRDVYGYTF.